The clone carrying this TCR beta chain was detected a few times. Antigen unknown. A clone one base away is much larger, so this may be a read error. A sample-barcoded 5' primer and a J-beta primer mix were used in a second PCR of about 7 to 12 cycles. From the 5' RACE reads, TCRdb called clonotypes with MiXCR, one entry per CDR3 protein. This table has about 640,000 distinct CDR3 sequences, about 28% appearing once. The data are from a study of blood T cells in healthy people across ages. There are 15 residues in the CDR3. Germline V lookup: CDR1 SQVTM, CDR2 ANQGSEA. The trim removed 5 bases at V and 11 bases at J, leaving 15 bases unmatched. Study observations and caveats: Because sorting was not performed, PBMCs prevented conclusive naive versus antigen-experienced comparison.

The chain joins TRBV29-1 to TRBJ2-5, with TRBD2 identical over 12 bases. The sample consisted of blood. The sequence derives from a woman aged 80 or older in good health. The CDR3 is CSVNLGLAGRDEQYF. In DNA, the CDR3 is TGCAGCGTTAATCTAGGACTAGCGGGGCGGGATGAGCAGTACTTC. Full variable domain (outside the CDR3, taken from reference TRBV29-1 and TRBJ2-5): SAVISQKPSRDICQRGTSLTIQCQVDSQVTMMFWYRQQPGQSLTLIATANQGSEATYESGFVIDKFPISRPNLTFSTLTVSNMSPEDSSIYLCSVNLGLAGRDEQYFGPGTRLLVL.